Described below is a single T cell receptor (beta chain) sequence and its context. No antigen is known for it. Within one base of it there is no much larger clone, and no base qualities were kept. The sample comes from a study of shared clonotypes between healthy human individuals (dated by TCRdb to 2018 to 2020). Context from the whole study: Two women and a few men aged 18 to 49 years were included in the cohort. Libraries were prepared and TCR repertoires were sequenced by different laboratories using diverse techniques, in order to increase sequencing depth and limit assay-specific biases. Leukapheresis yielded between about 0.85 and 9.5 billion PBMCs per donor. The study deeply sequenced blood TCR repertoires of five healthy adults to estimate repertoire size and the extent of clonotype sharing between individuals. For each donor, CD4 naive and CD4 memory were each given three plates, CD8 naive was given two plates, and CD8 memory was given one plate.

TCR CDR3 regions were amplified from genomic DNA by multiplex PCR using the deep immunoSEQ assay. For each cell subset, the extracted genomic DNA was distributed evenly across all wells of several immunoSEQ 96-well plates, and each plate served as one replicate. For sorted subsets, 200 to 250 ng genomic DNA, equal to 30,000 or so T cell genomes, was loaded into each replicate PCR. Purified libraries were measured with a Qubit 3.0 fluorometer, size-checked on a Bioanalyzer 2100, and measured again with the KAPA Library Quantification kit. Each immunoSEQ 96-well plate was sequenced on its own single-read 150-cycle Illumina NextSeq 550 flow cell. In the paper's pipeline: Because the immunoSEQ output included only junctional sequences and no quality scores, the filtering could not be the same as the filtering used for full-length reads. To assign V/J genes and CDR3, sequences were annotated using PyIR, a Python wrapper for IgBLAST v1.9, with IMGT germline references. Reads with weak V/J assignments (E-value above 1e-6), missing CDR3, stop codons, out-of-frame junctions, or ambiguous translated residues were removed. V3J clonotypes were defined as sequences sharing the same inferred V gene, J gene, and CDR3 amino acid sequence. Percentage overlap between repertoires was calculated by dividing the number of shared unique clonotypes by the size of the smaller repertoire. Repertoire richness was assessed with RTK rarefaction, the Chao1 estimator, and Recon v2.1 estimates of unobserved clonotypes. Generation probabilities for all TCRbeta clonotypes obtained by the gDNA method from a handful of donors were computed using OLGA. TCRdb's version of the immuneACCESS table is confined to in-frame rearrangements and falls short of the full clone set. An unresolved V gene accounts for under half of the shortfall where checked; the remainder is of unknown origin. That table gives V, J and clone size, and the DNA gave D and trimming. The sample table contains approximately 2,000,000 clones; only one count was recorded for 93% of them. About 1.6% of the sample belongs to the ten largest clones.

CD8 naive samples were obtained by positive selection for CCR7 among CD45RO-negative cells, yielding a CD45RA+CCR7+ population from which TemRA cells were excluded. Healthy HIV-negative adults with no recently reported acute infections or vaccinations were included as donors. All donors were Caucasian adults living in Nashville, Tennessee, USA. After blood collection by leukapheresis, PBMCs were isolated using Ficoll-Histopaque density gradient centrifugation and then cryopreserved in the vapor phase of liquid nitrogen. Analytical flow cytometry was used to check the purity and quantity of each magnetically sorted T cell population. Each sorted fraction had its genomic DNA isolated and then quantified by UV absorbance on a Nanodrop 2000c. The research as a whole found: When a few donors were compared, the shared fraction of clonotypes was about 5% for naive CD4, around 3.5% for naive CD8, about 2.5% for memory CD4, and less than 0.5% for memory CD8. Sampling was restricted to blood, and TCR repertoires in tissues likely differ from the TCR repertoires found in blood. Larger estimated clonotype richness was generally found for naive subsets than for memory subsets. Pairwise subsampling led to the expectation that sequencing depth would affect the degree of clonotype sharing among donors. Higher generation probabilities were observed for clonotypes shared by all four sorted-subset donors than for non-shared clonotypes. Incomplete sequencing was indicated by rarefaction of sorted-subset datasets, despite the large sequencing depth. Because the study included a small number of donors, the genetic and exposure-history diversity represented was limited.

Taken from cysteine to phenylalanine, the CDR3 has 12 residues. Only the CDR3 DNA stays, 36 bases, in frame from base 1. CDR1 and CDR2, looked up from the germline V gene (reference sequence), are WNHNN and SYGVQD. V is reduced by 4 bases and J by 5 bases, leaving a spacing of 9 bases between them. The chain is encoded by TRBV10-1 joined to TRBJ2-7, with the D call tentatively TRBD1 or TRBD2, each fitting 6 bases. The sample consisted of naive CD8+ T cells from PBMCs. The meaning of the sample's cell subset or site label: CD45RA+CCR7+. The receptor was isolated from a man between 18 and 29 years old in good health. Some clones in this sample may be carry-over from other donors' samples. The sequenced DNA is TGCGCCAGCAGTGGGGGGGCCCACGAGCAGTACTTC. This codes for CASSGGAHEQYF.